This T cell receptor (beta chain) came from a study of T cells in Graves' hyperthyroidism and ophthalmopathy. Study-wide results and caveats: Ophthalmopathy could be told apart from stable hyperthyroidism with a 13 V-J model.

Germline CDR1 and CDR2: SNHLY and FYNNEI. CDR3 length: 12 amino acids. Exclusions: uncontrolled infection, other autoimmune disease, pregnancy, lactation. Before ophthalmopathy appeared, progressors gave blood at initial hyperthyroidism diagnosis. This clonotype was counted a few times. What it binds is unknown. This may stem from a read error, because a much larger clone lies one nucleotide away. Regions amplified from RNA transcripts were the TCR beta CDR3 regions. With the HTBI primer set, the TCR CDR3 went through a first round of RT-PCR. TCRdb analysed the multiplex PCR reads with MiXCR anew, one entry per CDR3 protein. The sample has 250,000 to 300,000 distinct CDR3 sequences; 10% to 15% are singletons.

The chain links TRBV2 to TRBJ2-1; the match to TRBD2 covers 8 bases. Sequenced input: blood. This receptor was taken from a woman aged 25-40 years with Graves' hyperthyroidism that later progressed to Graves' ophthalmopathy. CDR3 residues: CVSGSSYNEQSF. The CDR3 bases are TGTGTAAGCGGGAGTTCCTACAATGAGCAGTCCTTC.